The entry below gives a single T cell receptor (beta chain) sequence along with its context. This specimen includes other DNA sequences encoding the same CDR3. Reverse transcribing all isolated RNA meant expressed TCRB transcripts were sequenced. Using immunoSEQ multiplex PCR, the repertoire was profiled, and TCRdb retains in-frame clones only, with some absent. The sample records 350,000 to 400,000 clones, approximately 15% being singletons. This entry belongs to a study of beta chain features in type 1 diabetes. Sequenced: naive CD4+ T cells from blood. This sequence originates from a woman younger than 30 in good health.

CDR3 DNA sequence: TGTGCCAGCTCACCCCTAGCGGGAGGCACAGATACGCAGTATTTT. Its protein product is CASSPLAGGTDTQYF. J is TRBJ2-3 and V is TRBV18; 10 positions agree with TRBD2. Germline V gene sequence: CDR1 KGHSH, CDR2 LQKENI. The V and J ends lost 3 bases and 1 base, in that order; junction bases with no gene match: 1. The CDR3 loop spans 15 amino acids.